Each of the 26 T cell receptor beta chains below was sequenced from the same sample in a study of T cell responses to AZD1222 COVID-19 vaccine. Data came from immunoSEQ multiplex PCR; TCRdb stores just in-frame clones and leaves some out. This sample has fewer than 200,000 clones; just over 85% occur once, and the top ten carry under 14%. The sample was peripheral blood, taken 28 days after the second AZD1222 dose. All receptors come from an adult who received the AZD1222 COVID-19 vaccine.

The chain links TRBV20-1 to TRBJ1-1; D unclear. The V gene's germline CDR1 is DFQATT and CDR2 SNEGSKA (reference sequence). The CDR3 is made up of 14 amino acids. Trimming removed 3 bases at V and 4 bases at J, with 15 bases between. CDR3 in DNA: TGCAGTGCTAGTCAGACCGGCATCTTCACTGAAGCTTTCTTT. Translation gives CSASQTGIFTEAFF.

This sequence joins TRBV18 and TRBJ1-3; D uncertain. The CDR3 is 13 amino acids. Trimming cost V 0 bases and J 1 base, with 1 base left between them. Germline CDR1 KGHSH, CDR2 LQKENI. CDR3 nucleotides: TGTGCCAGCTCACCACCATCTGGAAACACCATATATTTT. Residues: CASSPPSGNTIYF.

This chain joins TRBV18 and TRBJ1-2; D may be TRBD1 (6 bases). CDR1 is KGHSH and CDR2 is LQKENI in the germline V gene. Trimming stripped 2 bases from V and 3 bases from J, with 13 bases between. The CDR3 extends over 15 amino acids. CDR3 loop: CASSPNGGADYGYTF. In DNA form, the CDR3 reads TGTGCCAGCTCACCAAACGGGGGCGCGGACTATGGCTACACCTTC.

The CDR3 protein is CASSPGAASSFGKTQYF. The CDR3 region has the DNA TGTGCCAGCTCACCAGGGGCGGCAAGCTCTTTCGGGAAGACCCAGTACTTC. The chain combines TRBV18 with TRBJ2-5; the D gene could be TRBD1 or TRBD2 (5 bases each). The CDR3 runs to 17 residues. V was pared by 2 bases and J by 6 bases, with 22 bases between. Germline V gene lookup returns CDR1 KGHSH and CDR2 LQKENI. Using reference TRBV18 and TRBJ2-5 for the parts outside the CDR3, the full variable domain is NAGVMQNPRHLVRRRGQEARLRCSPMKGHSHVYWYRQLPEEGLKFMVYLQKENIIDESGMPKERFSAEFPKEGPSILRIQQVVRGDSAAYFCASSPGAASSFGKTQYFGPGTRLLVL.

This chain connects TRBV4-1 to TRBJ1-2, with a weak D call TRBD1 (5 bases). The CDR3 length is 15 residues. Trimming left V 4 bases short and J 4 bases short, with 16 bases between. Germline V gene sequence: CDR1 MGHRA, CDR2 YSYEKL. CDR3 DNA: TGCGCCAGCAGCCCCTCAAGGGACCTATTCTATGGCTACACCTTC. Its translation is CASSPSRDLFYGYTF.

The chain is built from TRBV28 and TRBJ2-1; TRBD1 or TRBD2 may be the D gene (6 bases each). Germline-derived CDR1 and CDR2 are MDHEN and SYDVKM. With 8 bases removed from V and 9 bases from J, the gap between germline ends came to 14 bases. The CDR3 sequence is 12 residues long. The DNA of the CDR3 is TGTGCCAGCTCGGGGGCTGAGGCTGAGCAGTTCTTC. This sequence encodes CASSGAEAEQFF.

The rearrangement uses TRBV7-2 and TRBJ1-5; D gene ambiguous. The ends were cut back, 2 bases at V and 3 bases at J, with 11 bases in the middle. The CDR3 consists of 15 residues. Germline V lookup: CDR1 SGHTA, CDR2 FQGNSA. CDR3 bases: TGTGCCAGCAGCTTATTGGGCAGACCCAATCAGCCCCAGCATTTT. It is translated as CASSLLGRPNQPQHF. The whole variable domain, filled in from reference TRBV7-2 and TRBJ1-5, reads GAGVSQSPSNKVTEKGKDVELRCDPISGHTALYWYRQSLGQGLEFLIYFQGNSAPDKSGLPSDRFSAERTGGSVSTLTIQRTQQEDSAVYLCASSLLGRPNQPQHFGDGTRLSIL.

The V gene is TRBV7-9, the J gene TRBJ2-4; perhaps D is TRBD1 or TRBD2 (5 bases each). The V and J ends lost 2 bases and 0 bases respectively, with 17 bases between them. The CDR3 runs to 18 residues. Germline CDR1 is SEHNR and CDR2 is FQNEAQ (reference sequence). This CDR3 is CASSLRGLAELAKNIQYF. CDR3 in DNA: TGTGCCAGCAGCTTACGGGGCCTGGCAGAACTAGCCAAAAACATTCAGTACTTC.

The CDR3 coding sequence is TGCGCCAGCAGCCTGGGACTAGCGGATTACAATGAGCAGTTCTTC. Amino acids: CASSLGLADYNEQFF. The gene calls are TRBV4-1 and TRBJ2-1, with 11 bases aligning to TRBD2. The CDR3 spans 15 residues. From germline, CDR1 is MGHRA and CDR2 YSYEKL. V trimming: 4 bases; J trimming: 4 bases; junction bases outside the gene matches: 3.

The J gene is TRBJ1-2, the V gene TRBV4-2, with a tentative D call TRBD1 (5 bases). V lost 4 bases to trimming and J lost 12 bases, with 18 bases between them. Germline CDR1 LGHNA, CDR2 YNFKEQ. The CDR3 has 13 residues. CDR3 in DNA: TGTGCCAGCAGCCGATCCCCGGGACTCGGTAACACCTTC. Translation: CASSRSPGLGNTF.

V usage is TRBV12-3 or TRBV12-4 and J usage is TRBJ1-3; D gene ambiguous. Between the trimmed V and J ends, which lost 9 bases and 0 bases, there was a span of 9 bases. This CDR3 comprises 13 residues. The CDR3 nucleotides are TGTGCCAGTGACGGGAGCTCTGGAAACACCATATATTTT. It translates to CASDGSSGNTIYF.

This chain joins TRBV18 and TRBJ2-2; D not resolved. Between the trimmed V and J ends, which lost 1 base and 0 bases, there was a span of 6 bases. The germline CDR1 and CDR2 sequences are KGHSH and LQKENI. This CDR3 is 15 amino acids long. In nucleotides, the CDR3 is TGTGCCAGCTCACCACTCCGGGCGAACACCGGGGAGCTGTTTTTT. It codes for CASSPLRANTGELFF.

This clone was detected only a few times. This chain connects TRBV19 to TRBJ1-5, with a possible D match to TRBD1 (6 bases). CDR1 and CDR2 from the germline V gene are LNHDA and SQIVND (reference sequence). This CDR3 has 15 amino acids. Trimming pared 7 bases from V and 4 bases from J, leaving 17 bases between. CDR3 loop: CASTDTGIRNQPQHF. In DNA, the CDR3 is TGTGCCAGTACCGACACAGGGATAAGAAATCAGCCCCAGCATTTT.

The chain combines TRBV3-1 (or the pseudogene TRBV3-2) with TRBJ2-7, with TRBD1 as a possible D gene (5 bases). The CDR3 is 16 residues long. Deletions cut 4 bases from V and 0 bases from J, with 16 bases between. Germline V gives CDR1 LGHDT, CDR2 YNNKEL (reference sequence). The CDR3, as DNA: TGTGCCAGCAGCCTCCTTCGGACAACCAGCTCCTACGAGCAGTACTTC. It specifies CASSLLRTTSSYEQYF.

In its sample, this clone was seen a few times. The gene calls are TRBV5-1 and TRBJ2-5, with 11 bases that match TRBD2. Germline V gene sequence: CDR1 SGHRS, CDR2 YFSETQ. The CDR3 is 15 amino acids. V was clipped by 4 bases and J by 2 bases; unmatched bases: 4. The CDR3 protein is CASSRGTSGQETQYF. CDR3 nucleotide sequence: TGCGCCAGCAGCAGAGGGACTAGCGGACAAGAGACCCAGTACTTC.

The CDR3: CASDIGGQSSGANVLTF. The CDR3 coding sequence is TGTGCCAGCGATATCGGTGGACAGAGCTCTGGGGCCAACGTCCTGACTTTC. This sequence joins TRBV28 and TRBJ2-6; a possible D gene is TRBD1 (6 bases). CDR3 size: 17 residues. V dropped 8 bases and J dropped 0 bases, with 17 bases sitting between them. In germline, CDR1 is MDHEN, CDR2 SYDVKM.

In this sample, this clone turned up a few times. This chain joins TRBV6-2 or TRBV6-3 and TRBJ1-2; no firm D call. Germline CDR1 is MNHEY and CDR2 is SVGEGT. The length of the CDR3 is 15 residues. V was shortened by 0 bases and J by 4 bases, with 12 bases between the two germline ends. DNA for the CDR3: TGTGCCAGCAGTTACTCGAAATTCTCAGTCTATGGCTACACCTTC. As protein: CASSYSKFSVYGYTF.

The V call is TRBV19, the J call TRBJ2-7; 8 bases match TRBD2. In germline, CDR1 is LNHDA, CDR2 SQIVND (reference sequence). This CDR3 has 14 amino acids. Trimming cost V 3 bases and J 2 bases; bases outside gene matches: 3. The CDR3 DNA reads as TGTGCCAGTAGTATTTCGGGGGGGACCTACGAGCAGTACTTC. It codes for CASSISGGTYEQYF.

This rearrangement joins TRBV7-8 to TRBJ2-1, with D perhaps matching TRBD2 (6 bases). This CDR3 is 15 amino acids long. The germline V and J ends were trimmed by 8 bases and 5 bases, with 19 bases remaining between them. Germline V CDR1 and CDR2: SGHVS, FQNEAQ. CDR3 nucleotides: TGTGCCAGCCAACCCTCGGGAGTTTCCAACAATGAGCAGTTCTTC. It translates to CASQPSGVSNNEQFF.

This rearrangement joins TRBV29-1 to TRBJ2-5; D could derive from TRBD1 or TRBD2 (5 bases each). CDR1 and CDR2 from the germline V gene are SQVTM and ANQGSEA. The ends were cut back, 1 base at V and 5 bases at J, with 11 bases in the middle. The CDR3 totals 13 residues. CDR3 nucleotides: TGCAGCGTTGAAGTGGGGGTTATGGAGACCCAGTACTTC. This encodes CSVEVGVMETQYF. The full variable domain, in which reference TRBV29-1 and TRBJ2-5 provide the parts outside the CDR3, is SAVISQKPSRDICQRGTSLTIQCQVDSQVTMMFWYRQQPGQSLTLIATANQGSEATYESGFVIDKFPISRPNLTFSTLTVSNMSPEDSSIYLCSVEVGVMETQYFGPGTRLLVL.

This clone was seen only once. This chain connects TRBV7-9 to TRBJ2-1; 9 bases line up with TRBD2. The CDR3 consists of 15 residues. Germline V gives CDR1 SEHNR, CDR2 FQNEAQ (reference sequence). V trimming: 4 bases; J trimming: 2 bases; junction bases outside the gene matches: 3. CDR3 DNA: TGTGCCAGCAGCTCTAGCGGGGCGACCTACAATGAGCAGTTCTTC. Translating gives CASSSSGATYNEQFF.

The chain uses TRBV7-8 and TRBJ1-1, with D unresolved. Trimming removed 2 bases from V and 1 base from J, with 17 bases in between. Germline V lookup: CDR1 SGHVS, CDR2 FQNEAQ. This CDR3 is built from 17 residues. The CDR3, as DNA: TGTGCCAGCAGCTTATTCAAGGGAATTGCAGGGAACACTGAAGCTTTCTTT. Protein: CASSLFKGIAGNTEAFF.

Written as DNA, the CDR3 is TGTGCCAGCAGTCCGGTCGGGCGGGCAAACACCGGGGAGCTGTTTTTT. Translating it yields CASSPVGRANTGELFF. V is TRBV28 and J is TRBJ2-2; possible D gene TRBD2, 5 bases. With 5 bases removed from V and 2 bases from J, the gap between germline ends came to 15 bases. CDR3 length: 16 amino acids. Germline V CDR1 and CDR2: MDHEN, SYDVKM.

V is TRBV7-3 and J is TRBJ1-3; weak D call: TRBD1 (5 bases). V lost 4 bases and J lost 2, with 6 bases in between. The CDR3 extends over 13 amino acids. In germline, CDR1 is SGHTA, CDR2 FQGTGA. The CDR3 region is CASSSRAGNTIYF. In DNA form, the CDR3 reads TGTGCCAGCAGCTCCAGGGCTGGAAACACCATATATTTT.

The chain is built from TRBV2 and TRBJ1-6; tentatively, D is TRBD1 (6 bases). Per the germline V gene, CDR1 is SNHLY and CDR2 is FYNNEI. The ends were cut back, 8 bases at V and 7 bases at J, with 18 bases in the middle. CDR3 length: 15 residues. The chain's CDR3 is CASLPGGLQNSPLHF. The CDR3 DNA follows: TGTGCCAGCCTCCCGGGGGGGCTACAGAATTCACCCCTCCACTTT.

Here the CDR3 DNA reads TGTGCCAGCAGCCCTAGCGGGGGGGCCCAGTTCTTC. It is translated as CASSPSGGAQFF. The chain joins TRBV7-7 to TRBJ2-1; TRBD2 agrees at 12 bases. The CDR3 loop spans 12 amino acids. V lost 5 bases to trimming and J lost 13 bases; unmatched junction nucleotides: 3. Germline CDR1 SSHAT, CDR2 FNYEAQ (reference sequence). The full variable domain, its missing parts supplied by reference TRBV7-7 and TRBJ2-1, is GAGVSQSPRYKVTKRGQDVTLRCDPISSHATLYWYQQALGQGPEFLTYFNYEAQPDKSGLPSDRFSAERPEGSISTLTIQRTEQRDSAMYRCASSPSGGAQFFGPGTRLTVL.